These 29 T cell receptor beta chains originate from one sample sequenced in a study of shared clonotypes between healthy human individuals. The method was immunoSEQ multiplex PCR; TCRdb's version includes in-frame clones alone and lacks a portion of them. The table includes about half a million clones, over 70% detected once. The sequencing input was PBMCs. The receptors come from a middle-aged woman in good health. Some clones in this sample may be carry-over from other donors' samples.

This chain links TRBV19 with TRBJ2-7; D call uncertain. V dropped 5 bases and J dropped 4 bases, with 18 bases sitting between them. The length of the CDR3 is 15 residues. The germline gives CDR1 LNHDA, CDR2 SQIVND (reference sequence). CDR3 residues: CASSPRLAEGYEQYF. The CDR3 region has the DNA TGTGCCAGTAGTCCCCGACTTGCGGAAGGATACGAGCAGTACTTC.

The chain carries TRBV28 and TRBJ2-1; weak D call: TRBD2 (5 bases). With 2 bases removed from V and 0 bases from J, the gap between germline ends came to 11 bases. Germline V gives CDR1 MDHEN, CDR2 SYDVKM. The CDR3 spans 16 residues. DNA of the CDR3: TGTGCCAGCAGTTTAGAAGCGGCACCCTCCTACAATGAGCAGTTCTTC. It encodes CASSLEAAPSYNEQFF.

The chain joins TRBV18 to TRBJ1-5; D is undetermined. The germline V gene encodes CDR1 KGHSH and CDR2 LQKENI. The length of the CDR3 is 14 residues. Trimming cost V 3 bases and J 6 bases, with 12 bases left between them. CDR3 nucleotide sequence: TGTGCCAGCTCACCGCTAGGAGATTTTCAGCCCCAGCATTTT. It translates to CASSPLGDFQPQHF.

The CDR3 loop is CASNPWGKMNTEAFF. The CDR3 DNA follows: TGTGCCAGTAATCCTTGGGGGAAAATGAACACTGAAGCTTTCTTT. V gene TRBV19 combines with J gene TRBJ1-1, with D perhaps TRBD1 (5 bases). The CDR3 has 15 residues. Germline-derived CDR1 and CDR2 are LNHDA and SQIVND (reference sequence). Trimming pared 7 bases from V and 0 bases from J, leaving 15 bases between. Based on the CDR3 plus reference TRBV19 and TRBJ1-1, the full variable domain is DGGITQSPKYLFRKEGQNVTLSCEQNLNHDAMYWYRQDPGQGLRLIYYSQIVNDFQKGDIAEGYSVSREKKESFPLTVTSAQKNPTAFYLCASNPWGKMNTEAFFGQGTRLTVV.

This clone appeared a few times. The chain couples TRBV18 to TRBJ1-1, with D perhaps TRBD1 (6 bases). This CDR3 has 15 amino acids. Germline CDR1 is KGHSH and CDR2 is LQKENI. With 3 bases removed from V and 1 base from J, the gap between germline ends came to 12 bases. The DNA for the CDR3 is TGTGCCAGCTCACCCCAAGGACAGCCGAACACTGAAGCTTTCTTT. This translates into CASSPQGQPNTEAFF.

This clone showed up many times. Other DNA sequences in this specimen translate into the identical CDR3. The genes are TRBV30 and TRBJ2-2; TRBD1 matches at 10 bases. This CDR3 contains 14 residues. J was trimmed by 8 bases and V by 4 bases; bases with no gene match: 7. CDR1 is GTSNPN, CDR2 SVGIG, per germline (reference sequence). The CDR3 bases are TGTGCCTGGACCTTGACAGGGGGCGCGGGGGAGCTGTTTTTT. Translated, it gives CAWTLTGGAGELFF.

This clone occurred a few times. The chain couples TRBV6-1 to TRBJ1-5, with D possibly being TRBD1 (5 bases). The CDR3 is 17 amino acids. V dropped 0 bases and J dropped 5 bases, with 17 bases sitting between them. Per germline, CDR1 MNHNS and CDR2 SASEGT. The CDR3 is CASSEAGAGGVDQPQHF. CDR3 DNA sequence: TGTGCCAGCAGTGAAGCGGGTGCGGGGGGGGTTGATCAGCCCCAGCATTTT.

The V and J genes are TRBV15 and TRBJ2-4; D possibly uses TRBD1 or TRBD2 (5 bases each). Deletions cut 1 base from V and 1 base from J, with 11 bases between. The CDR3 has 16 residues. CDR1 is LNHNV and CDR2 is YYDKDF in the germline V gene (reference sequence). The CDR3 region has the DNA TGTGCCACCAGCAGAGGGATCAGGGAGGCCAAAAACATTCAGTACTTC. It specifies CATSRGIREAKNIQYF.

The J gene is TRBJ2-2, the V gene TRBV7-3; D unresolved. The CDR3 is 13 amino acids. Germline V gene sequence: CDR1 SGHTA, CDR2 FQGTGA. V lost 4 bases, J lost 7 bases, and 10 bases lay in between. The CDR3 DNA reads TGTGCCAGCAGCTATATACAGAGCGGGGAGCTGTTTTTT. Translation: CASSYIQSGELFF.

This chain uses TRBV30 with TRBJ2-2; D may be TRBD1 or TRBD2 (5 bases each). The CDR3 runs 15 residues. Trimming pared 0 bases from V and 2 bases from J, leaving 10 bases between. The germline gives CDR1 GTSNPN, CDR2 SVGIG (reference sequence). The CDR3 DNA sequence: TGTGCCTGGAGTGTACGAGGGGTAAACACCGGGGAGCTGTTTTTT. Its translation: CAWSVRGVNTGELFF.

The V and J genes are TRBV2 and TRBJ1-4; D gene unclear. The CDR3 loop spans 13 amino acids. V dropped 5 bases and J dropped 4 bases, with 8 bases sitting between them. From germline, CDR1 is SNHLY and CDR2 FYNNEI. The CDR3, as DNA: TGTGCCAGCAGTCAGATGTTTAATGAAAAACTGTTTTTT. This codes for CASSQMFNEKLFF. Combining the CDR3 with reference TRBV2 and TRBJ1-4 gives the whole variable domain EPEVTQTPSHQVTQMGQEVILRCVPISNHLYFYWYRQILGQKVEFLVSFYNNEISEKSEIFDDQFSVERPDGSNFTLKIRSTKLEDSAMYFCASSQMFNEKLFFGSGTQLSVL.

CDR3 sequence: CASLASGRESTDTQYF. CDR3 sequence (DNA): TGTGCCAGCTTGGCTAGCGGGAGGGAGAGCACAGATACGCAGTATTTT. This chain joins TRBV11-2 and TRBJ2-3, with 12 bases matching TRBD2. V gave up 8 bases and J gave up 0 bases; unmatched junction bases: 6. Germline CDR1 reads SGHAT; CDR2 reads FQNNGV. The CDR3 runs 16 residues.

The rearrangement uses TRBV5-1 and TRBJ2-7; 15 nucleotides line up with TRBD2. There are 18 residues in the CDR3. Germline assignment: CDR1 SGHRS and CDR2 YFSETQ. V lost 5 bases and J lost 2; bases outside the gene matches: 11. For the CDR3, the DNA is TGCGCCAGCAGTCATGGACTAGCGGGAGGGCTTGGGGCCTACGAGCAGTACTTC. This encodes CASSHGLAGGLGAYEQYF.

This chain joins TRBV28 and TRBJ2-7; TRBD2 is a possible D gene (7 bases). The CDR3 consists of 16 residues. Germline CDR1 is MDHEN and CDR2 is SYDVKM. V was cut by 6 bases and J by 6 bases, with 24 bases left in between. The chain's CDR3 is CASSLGGGGSQGEQYF. CDR3 bases: TGTGCCAGCAGCTTGGGGGGCGGCGGGAGCCAGGGCGAGCAGTACTTC.

The chain is built from TRBV7-2 and TRBJ2-7, with D uncertain. This CDR3 is 12 amino acids long. Germline values: CDR1 SGHTA, CDR2 FQGNSA. Trimming took off 5 bases at V and 4 bases at J, with 9 bases between the two ends. The CDR3 region is CASSRWGYEQYF. Written as DNA, the CDR3 is TGTGCCAGCAGCCGGTGGGGTTACGAGCAGTACTTC.

This clone was seen at least ten times. This sequence joins TRBV30 and TRBJ1-2, with TRBD1 as a possible D gene (5 bases). CDR1 is GTSNPN, CDR2 SVGIG, per germline (reference sequence). Trimming removed 2 bases at V and 7 bases at J, with 14 bases between. The CDR3 has 13 residues. CDR3 residues: CAWSRTREGGYTF. The CDR3, as DNA: TGTGCCTGGAGTAGGACAAGGGAGGGTGGCTACACCTTC.

This chain joins TRBV7-9 and TRBJ1-1; D is unclear. The CDR3 extends over 13 amino acids. Trimming took 5 bases from V and 5 from J, leaving 12 bases between them. Per germline, CDR1 SEHNR and CDR2 FQNEAQ (reference sequence). The DNA for the CDR3 is TGTGCCAGCAGCCGCAGGACGAGTACTGAAGCTTTCTTT. Protein sequence: CASSRRTSTEAFF.

This chain links TRBV5-6 with TRBJ2-5, with D possibly matching TRBD2 (5 bases). CDR1 is SGHDT, CDR2 YYEEEE, per germline. The V gene lost 6 bases and the J gene lost 0 bases, with 15 bases spanning the gap. The CDR3 sequence is 15 residues long. The CDR3 region has the DNA TGTGCCAGCACCTTCACTCGGGGATACCAAGAGACCCAGTACTTC. Translated, it gives CASTFTRGYQETQYF.

This clone was recorded at least ten times. As DNA, the CDR3 is TGTGCCAGCAGTCCTGGGGGACGTAGCACAGATACGCAGTATTTT. Protein sequence: CASSPGGRSTDTQYF. The chain is built from TRBV11-2 and TRBJ2-3; D assignment may be TRBD1 or TRBD2 (5 bases each). This CDR3 has 15 residues. Between the trimmed V and J ends, which lost 6 bases and 0 bases, there was a span of 13 bases. The germline V gene encodes CDR1 SGHAT and CDR2 FQNNGV.

CDR3 amino acids: CASSPILRAQETQYF. CDR3 nucleotides: TGCGCCAGCAGCCCAATCCTTCGGGCGCAAGAGACCCAGTACTTC. V is TRBV23-1 and J is TRBJ2-5; D remains ambiguous. TRBV23-1 is an ORF; its function is uncertain. The CDR3 is 15 residues long. The V gene lost 6 bases and the J gene lost 2 bases, with 16 bases spanning the gap.

This chain uses TRBV9 with TRBJ2-7, with D possibly TRBD2 on 6 matching bases. Germline V gives CDR1 SGDLS, CDR2 YYNGEE. Trimming took 0 bases from V and 0 from J, leaving 7 bases between them. The CDR3 is 14 residues long. The chain's CDR3 is CASSVVAVSYEQYF. Written as DNA, the CDR3 is TGTGCCAGCAGCGTAGTAGCGGTCTCCTACGAGCAGTACTTC.

This clone appeared many times. The chain carries TRBV5-1 and TRBJ2-5; D unresolved. The CDR3 sequence is 15 residues long. Deletions cut 4 bases from V and 4 bases from J, with 17 bases between. Germline V gene sequence: CDR1 SGHRS, CDR2 YFSETQ. CDR3 DNA: TGCGCCAGCAGCGCAACGGACGGTGTGGGAGAGACCCAGTACTTC. Its protein product is CASSATDGVGETQYF.

This clone was picked up a small number of times. This chain uses TRBV6-6 with TRBJ1-2; no clear D. CDR3 length: 13 residues. Trimming cost V 6 bases and J 4 bases, with 12 bases left between them. Germline loops: CDR1 MNHNY, CDR2 SVGAGI (reference sequence). CDR3: CASSATLGYGYTF. CDR3 sequence (DNA): TGTGCCAGCAGCGCTACTTTGGGCTATGGCTACACCTTC.

With regard to this clone: A much larger clone lies a single base off, so this may be a read error. This specimen includes other DNA sequences encoding the same CDR3. V gene TRBV15 combines with J gene TRBJ2-6; a weak D match, TRBD1 (5 bases). Germline V gene sequence: CDR1 LNHNV, CDR2 YYDKDF (reference sequence). The CDR3 spans 19 residues. The CDR3: CATSRKRTSDISGANVLTF. CDR3 nucleotides: TGTGCAACCAGCAGGAAGAGGACATCGGACATCTCTGGGGCCAACGTCCTGACTTTC. Full variable domain (missing parts from reference TRBV15 and TRBJ2-6): DAMVIQNPRYQVTQFGKPVTLSCSQTLNHNVMYWYQQKSSQAPKLLFHYYDKDFNNEADTPDNFQSRRPNTSFCFLDIRSPGLGDTAMYLCATSRKRTSDISGANVLTFGAGSRLTVL.

This sequence joins TRBV2 and TRBJ1-1, with D maybe TRBD1 (5 bases). Trimming shortened V by 6 bases and J by 1 base, and 15 bases separated the two germline ends. Per germline, CDR1 SNHLY and CDR2 FYNNEI. CDR3 length: 15 residues. CDR3 residues: CASRMIQASNTEAFF. CDR3 bases: TGTGCCAGCAGAATGATACAGGCTTCGAACACTGAAGCTTTCTTT.

V usage is TRBV19 and J usage is TRBJ2-3; D possibly matches TRBD1 or TRBD2 (6 bases each). Germline loops: CDR1 LNHDA, CDR2 SQIVND (reference sequence). The V end lost 6 bases, the J end lost 3 bases, and 10 bases lay between the germline ends. The CDR3 has 13 residues. CDR3 nucleotides: TGTGCCAGTAGGCAAGGGGGGACAGATACGCAGTATTTT. This encodes CASRQGGTDTQYF.

A remark on this clone: A far larger clone is off by one base, so a read error is likely. The chain uses TRBV30 and TRBJ1-2, with D uncertain. Looked up from germline, CDR1 is GTSNPN and CDR2 is SVGIG (reference sequence). CDR3 length: 14 amino acids. The CDR3 DNA is TGTGCCTGGAGTGTCGGGCCTTCCTTCTATGGCTACGCCTTC. Translation gives CAWSVGPSFYGYAF.

V gene TRBV5-4 combines with J gene TRBJ2-5; 8 bases line up with TRBD2. The CDR3 has 15 residues. V shed 4 bases and J 2 bases; nucleotides not matched to a gene: 7. CDR1 SGHNT and CDR2 YYREEE come from the germline V gene (reference sequence). CDR3 region: CASSGAGGGQETQYF. In DNA, the CDR3 is TGTGCCAGCAGCGGGGCCGGGGGGGGTCAAGAGACCCAGTACTTC.

The genes are TRBV5-1 and TRBJ1-3; D unresolved. Trimming stripped 4 bases from V and 0 bases from J, with 8 bases between. The germline CDR1 and CDR2 sequences are SGHRS and YFSETQ. The CDR3 is 14 residues long. CDR3 amino acids: CASSLGPSGNTIYF. DNA of the CDR3: TGCGCCAGCAGCCTCGGACCCTCTGGAAACACCATATATTTT. The whole variable domain, filled in from reference TRBV5-1 and TRBJ1-3, reads KAGVTQTPRYLIKTRGQQVTLSCSPISGHRSVSWYQQTPGQGLQFLFEYFSETQRNKGNFPGRFSGRQFSNSRSEMNVSTLELGDSALYLCASSLGPSGNTIYFGEGSWLTVV.